Included here is one T cell receptor (beta chain) sequence, with context. Antigen specificity is unknown. Generated by immunoSEQ multiplex PCR, the TCRdb table keeps only in-frame clones and is missing some. The table shows 130,000 to 150,000 clones, with 90% to 95% occurring only once. These data come from a study of T cell responses to AZD1222 COVID-19 vaccine. Findings and limits, study-wide: Clonal diversity was possibly underestimated; the donors were predominantly white British and more often female. It was only after the peak T cell response that any repertoires were sampled. Following two doses of AZD1222, Spike-specific TCR breadth and depth rose.

With 7 bases removed from V and 7 bases from J, the gap between germline ends came to 16 bases. CDR3 length: 13 residues. The rearrangement joins TRBV12-3 or TRBV12-4 to TRBJ1-2; D might be TRBD1 (5 bases). Sample: peripheral blood, taken on day 0 of AZD1222 vaccination. This TCR derives from an adult in good health. CDR3 in amino acids: CASMQTVPSGYTF. CDR3 in DNA: TGTGCCAGCATGCAGACAGTCCCCAGTGGCTACACCTTC.